This paragraph covers one T cell receptor beta chain sequence. Its specificity is not known. Use of 60 Vbeta and 13 Jbeta primers characterized the PCR. Repertoires were generated with immunoSEQ multiplex PCR, while TCRdb's copy carries only in-frame clones and drops some. The repertoire holds 77,000 or so clones, with 84% as singletons. The data were obtained in a study of cytomegalovirus exposure and HLA in healthy donors. Notes on the study in general: Versus the approximately 700-donor mean, an Asian-associated ancestry cluster reportedly showed fewer N-insertions in a later analysis.

Looked up from germline, CDR1 is SSHAT and CDR2 is FNYEAQ (reference sequence). The CDR3 totals 14 residues. Trimming cost V 1 base and J 6 bases; bases outside gene matches: 3. The V and J genes are TRBV7-7 and TRBJ2-1, with 7 bases fitting TRBD2. The clonotype comes from a man aged 65-85 years in good health and CMV-seropositive. Sequencing was carried out using PBMCs. The CDR3 region is CASSLEGRVNEQFF. The CDR3 bases are TGTGCCAGCAGCTTAGAGGGGAGGGTCAATGAGCAGTTCTTC.